Shown below are 24 T cell receptor beta chains from a single sample sequenced in a study of PD-1 blockade in mismatch repair-deficient tumors. The table came from immunoSEQ multiplex PCR; TCRdb's copy has only in-frame clones and leaves some out. The table shows some 50,000 clones, with 77% occurring only once. The sequencing here drew on PBMCs, taken before pembrolizumab treatment. The receptors were sampled from an adult with mismatch repair-deficient cancer.

The chain couples TRBV7-3 to TRBJ2-1, with D perhaps assigned TRBD1 or TRBD2 (7 bases each). The CDR3 contains 16 residues. With 5 bases removed from V and 7 bases from J, the gap between germline ends came to 21 bases. The V gene's germline CDR1 is SGHTA and CDR2 FQGTGA. DNA of the CDR3: TGTGCCAGCAGCCCCCGGGGGGACAGCGGGGCAAATGAGCAGTTCTTC. Translated: CASSPRGDSGANEQFF.

This clone was observed a few times. The chain employs TRBV5-1 and TRBJ1-2, with a weak D call TRBD1 (6 bases). CDR3 length equals 15 residues. V lost 4 bases and J 2 bases, leaving 15 bases between the germline ends. The germline CDR1 and CDR2 sequences are SGHRS and YFSETQ. For the CDR3, the DNA is TGCGCCAGCAGCCAAGACAGGACTCCAAACTATGGCTACACCTTC. This encodes CASSQDRTPNYGYTF.

The rearrangement uses TRBV7-2 and TRBJ2-1; D call uncertain. The CDR3 consists of 13 residues. The V gene's germline CDR1 is SGHTA and CDR2 FQGNSA. Deletions cut 1 base from V and 4 bases from J, with 5 bases between. The CDR3: CASSLGFYNEQFF. The CDR3 region has the DNA TGTGCCAGCAGCTTAGGTTTTTACAATGAGCAGTTCTTC.

V and J are TRBV7-2 and TRBJ2-3; D uncertain. Germline V gene data show CDR1 as SGHTA and CDR2 as FQGNSA. The ends were cut back, 5 bases at V and 1 base at J, with 22 bases in the middle. This CDR3 comprises 18 residues. Here the CDR3 reads CASSRIFGGLLGTDTQYF. In DNA form, the CDR3 reads TGTGCCAGCAGCCGAATTTTCGGCGGTCTGTTGGGCACAGATACGCAGTATTTT.

The chain uses TRBV5-1 and TRBJ2-5; D unclear. Germline CDR1 and CDR2: SGHRS and YFSETQ. There are 12 residues in the CDR3. The ends were cut back, 1 base at V and 4 bases at J, with 5 bases in the middle. CDR3 amino acids: CASSLPGETQYF. The DNA for the CDR3 is TGCGCCAGCAGCTTGCCGGGAGAGACCCAGTACTTC.

The chain carries TRBV15 and TRBJ1-4; D unclear. The V gene lost 8 bases and the J gene lost 4 bases, with 17 bases spanning the gap. Germline V gives CDR1 LNHNV, CDR2 YYDKDF (reference sequence). The CDR3 consists of 15 residues. The CDR3 reads CATRGAGGFNEKLFF. In DNA form, the CDR3 reads TGTGCCACCCGAGGAGCGGGCGGATTTAATGAAAAACTGTTTTTT.

The V call is TRBV11-2, the J call TRBJ2-2; no firm D call. This CDR3 is built from 12 residues. The V end lost 0 bases, the J end lost 5 bases, and 1 base lay between the germline ends. CDR1 and CDR2 (germline): SGHAT, FQNNGV. This CDR3 reads CASSLETGELFF. The CDR3 DNA is TGTGCCAGCAGCTTAGAAACCGGGGAGCTGTTTTTT.

V and J are TRBV6-1 and TRBJ1-1; possibly TRBD1 for D (5 bases). V was cut by 4 bases and J by 4 bases, with 7 bases left in between. The germline gives CDR1 MNHNS, CDR2 SASEGT. There are 12 residues in the CDR3. CDR3 DNA sequence: TGTGCCAGCAGTGCTGACAGCACTGAAGCTTTCTTT. Its protein product is CASSADSTEAFF.

The sample holds a few counts of this clone. V and J are TRBV18 and TRBJ1-1; D gene uncertain. The CDR3 totals 19 residues. Germline V gene sequence: CDR1 KGHSH, CDR2 LQKENI. Trimming took off 2 bases at V and 6 bases at J, with 28 bases between the two ends. The CDR3 here is CASSPTNGLVGAGYAEAFF. CDR3 bases: TGTGCCAGCTCACCAACTAATGGCTTAGTGGGAGCGGGATATGCTGAAGCTTTCTTT.

This chain connects TRBV7-9 to TRBJ2-5, with unresolved D. The CDR3 is 14 residues long. Trimming shortened V by 5 bases and J by 2 bases, and 12 bases separated the two germline ends. The germline gives CDR1 SEHNR, CDR2 FQNEAQ (reference sequence). The CDR3 reads CASSIKGHQETQYF. The CDR3 nucleotides are TGTGCCAGCAGCATCAAGGGCCATCAAGAGACCCAGTACTTC. The full variable domain, its missing parts supplied by reference TRBV7-9 and TRBJ2-5, is DTGVSQNPRHKITKRGQNVTFRCDPISEHNRLYWYRQTLGQGPEFLTYFQNEAQLEKSRLLSDRFSAERPKGSFSTLEIQRTEQGDSAMYLCASSIKGHQETQYFGPGTRLLVL.

A few counts support this clone. V usage is TRBV19 and J usage is TRBJ1-1, with D unresolved. V lost 7 bases and J lost 0, with 9 bases in between. Germline lookup yields CDR1 LNHDA and CDR2 SQIVND (reference sequence). The CDR3 length is 13 residues. As DNA, the CDR3 is TGTGCCAGTAAGCGACCAATGAACACTGAAGCTTTCTTT. This sequence encodes CASKRPMNTEAFF.

The chain has TRBV6-1 and TRBJ2-1; 11 bases match TRBD2. V lost 4 bases and J lost 4; bases outside the gene matches: 0. The CDR3 has 14 residues. Germline V CDR1 and CDR2: MNHNS, SASEGT. CDR3 region: CASSASGRYNEQFF. The CDR3 nucleotides are TGTGCCAGCAGTGCTAGCGGGAGGTACAATGAGCAGTTCTTC.

This clone was observed a handful of times. The chain carries TRBV7-8 and TRBJ2-7; 10 bases are shared with TRBD2. The CDR3 sequence is 15 residues long. Germline V gene sequence: CDR1 SGHVS, CDR2 FQNEAQ. J gave up 1 base and V 4 bases, and 4 bases lay outside the gene matches. The CDR3 region has the DNA TGTGCCAGCAGCTATACTAGCGGGATATCCTACGAGCAGTACTTC. Translating gives CASSYTSGISYEQYF. Full variable domain (missing parts from reference TRBV7-8 and TRBJ2-7): GAGVSQSPRYKVAKRGQDVALRCDPISGHVSLFWYQQALGQGPEFLTYFQNEAQLDKSGLPSDRFFAERPEGSVSTLKIQRTQQEDSAVYLCASSYTSGISYEQYFGPGTRLTVT.

The rearrangement uses TRBV7-3 and TRBJ2-3; TRBD2 matches 11 bases. The germline V gene has CDR1 SGHTA and CDR2 FQGTGA. The V segment lost 6 bases and the J segment 3 bases; nucleotides outside the gene matches: 5. CDR3 length: 15 amino acids. The CDR3 sequence is CASSKTSGETDTQYF. In DNA, the CDR3 is TGTGCCAGCAGTAAGACTAGCGGGGAAACAGATACGCAGTATTTT.

This clone was counted a single time. V gene TRBV6-5 combines with J gene TRBJ2-2, with 8 bases identical to TRBD2. J was trimmed by 1 base and V by 8 bases; bases with no gene match: 6. Germline V CDR1 and CDR2: MNHEY, SVGAGI. CDR3 length: 15 amino acids. The CDR3 sequence: CASRASGRNTGELFF. CDR3 coding DNA: TGTGCCAGCCGCGCAAGCGGGAGGAACACCGGGGAGCTGTTTTTT.

The genes are TRBV7-3 and TRBJ2-3, with TRBD2 matching 8 bases. CDR1 and CDR2 (germline): SGHTA, FQGTGA. J gave up 4 bases and V 2 bases, and 11 bases lay outside the gene matches. The CDR3 totals 17 residues. The CDR3, as DNA: TGTGCCAGCAGCTTAGCTAGGTTCGGACTAGCCGCAGATACGCAGTATTTT. This sequence encodes CASSLARFGLAADTQYF.

The V call is TRBV4-2, the J call TRBJ1-2; 10 positions match TRBD1. The CDR3 spans 15 residues. With V trimmed by 4 bases and J by 4 bases, 6 bases remained unmatched. Per the germline V gene, CDR1 is LGHNA and CDR2 is YNFKEQ. The CDR3 protein is CASSPRDRGGYGYTF. The CDR3, as DNA: TGTGCCAGCAGCCCAAGGGACAGGGGCGGCTATGGCTACACCTTC.

The chain recombines TRBV25-1 with TRBJ1-1; TRBD1 matches 9 bases. Germline CDR1 reads MGHDK; CDR2 reads SYGVNS. After removal of 7 bases from V and 8 bases from J, the junction contained 17 bases not matched to a gene. The CDR3 has 16 amino acids. The CDR3 DNA reads TGTGCCAGCAAAGGATCCGGGACAGGGACAGGGAGAGAAGCTTTCTTT. Translating gives CASKGSGTGTGREAFF.

The V call is TRBV15, the J call TRBJ2-6; 10 bases map to TRBD1. The CDR3 length is 17 residues. The germline V gene encodes CDR1 LNHNV and CDR2 YYDKDF (reference sequence). V was pared by 5 bases and J by 4 bases, with 8 bases of the junction left unmatched. The CDR3 loop reads CATSPGTGAAGANVLTF. The CDR3 nucleotides read TGTGCCACCAGCCCGGGGACAGGGGCAGCGGGGGCCAACGTCCTGACTTTC. The variable domain in full, completed from reference TRBV15 and TRBJ2-6, reads DAMVIQNPRYQVTQFGKPVTLSCSQTLNHNVMYWYQQKSSQAPKLLFHYYDKDFNNEADTPDNFQSRRPNTSFCFLDIRSPGLGDTAMYLCATSPGTGAAGANVLTFGAGSRLTVL.

The rearrangement links TRBV6-6 to TRBJ2-7, with D hard to call. CDR1 MNHNY and CDR2 SVGAGI come from the germline V gene (reference sequence). The V and J ends lost 0 bases and 6 bases respectively, with 9 bases between them. The CDR3 runs to 13 residues. CDR3 in DNA: TGTGCCAGCAGTTACTCAGGTGTGGGCGAGCAGTACTTC. It translates to CASSYSGVGEQYF.

The chain recombines TRBV27 with TRBJ2-1, with 7 bases fitting TRBD1. V shed 5 bases and J 7 bases; nucleotides not matched to a gene: 14. The CDR3 is made up of 16 amino acids. Germline lookup yields CDR1 MNHEY and CDR2 SMNVEV (reference sequence). CDR3 sequence (DNA): TGTGCCAGCAGTCCGAACAGGGGATATCGGGTAAATGAGCAGTTCTTC. As protein: CASSPNRGYRVNEQFF.

The CDR3 DNA reads TGTGCCAGCAGCTCCGCGGACAGGTTGCTCTACGAGCAGTACTTC. Its translation: CASSSADRLLYEQYF. This rearrangement joins TRBV7-8 to TRBJ2-7; 7 bases line up with TRBD1. Per the germline V gene, CDR1 is SGHVS and CDR2 is FQNEAQ. The CDR3 contains 15 residues. Losses at the gene ends were 4 bases for V and 3 bases for J; bases not matched to a gene: 9.

The V call is TRBV6-5, the J call TRBJ2-1; D is tentatively TRBD1 or TRBD2 (6 bases each). V lost 0 bases and J lost 4, with 13 bases in between. The CDR3 has 16 residues. The germline gives CDR1 MNHEY, CDR2 SVGAGI. CDR3 loop: CASSYSSGAGYNEQFF. The CDR3 DNA is TGTGCCAGCAGTTACTCGTCAGGGGCGGGATACAATGAGCAGTTCTTC.

The genes are TRBV4-1 and TRBJ2-3, with TRBD2 identical over 8 bases. CDR1 is MGHRA and CDR2 is YSYEKL in the germline V gene. V was clipped by 1 base and J by 3 bases; unmatched bases: 9. This CDR3 spans 17 amino acids. CDR3: CASSQGPSGSETDTQYF. The CDR3 DNA reads as TGCGCCAGCAGCCAAGGGCCCAGCGGGAGTGAGACAGATACGCAGTATTTT.